The rows below give T cell receptor beta chains drawn from one sample of a study of blood T cell repertoires in COVID-19. This table comes from immunoSEQ multiplex PCR, and its TCRdb copy is limited to in-frame clones, with some not included. The sample includes around 200,000 clones, approximately 82% of them seen just once. The material sequenced was peripheral blood. Source of these receptors: a man aged 50 to 59 with active or convalescent COVID-19. The CDR3 runs from the conserved cysteine through the conserved F or W. Fields, in order: CDR3 protein, J gene, D gene, V gene. D genes are given only for firm matches.

CDR3aa: CASSLRRTGAGKADTQYF; j_gene: TRBJ2-3; d_gene: TRBD2; v_gene: TRBV7-9
CDR3aa: CASSSDRETEAFF; j_gene: TRBJ1-1; d_gene: TRBD1; v_gene: TRBV7-2
CDR3aa: CATMGQYTEAFF; j_gene: TRBJ1-1; d_gene: TRBD1; v_gene: TRBV10-2
CDR3aa: CASSFQGGGYTF; j_gene: TRBJ1-2; d_gene: .; v_gene: TRBV6-2/TRBV6-3
CDR3aa: CASSLEETGLYEQYF; j_gene: TRBJ2-7; d_gene: .; v_gene: TRBV6-5
CDR3aa: CASSSTEIYGYTF; j_gene: TRBJ1-2; d_gene: .; v_gene: TRBV7-9
CDR3aa: CASRVAAGPDYEQYF; j_gene: TRBJ2-7; d_gene: .; v_gene: TRBV28
CDR3aa: CASSPNYNEQFF; j_gene: TRBJ2-1; d_gene: .; v_gene: TRBV5-1
CDR3aa: CASSNPPGQGNGYTF; j_gene: TRBJ1-2; d_gene: TRBD1; v_gene: TRBV6-6
CDR3aa: CASSHAGVGHEQYF; j_gene: TRBJ2-7; d_gene: .; v_gene: TRBV4-3
CDR3aa: CAWSAPRAGYGYTF; j_gene: TRBJ1-2; d_gene: .; v_gene: TRBV30
CDR3aa: CASSLSSGTGRSYGYTF; j_gene: TRBJ1-2; d_gene: TRBD1; v_gene: TRBV27
CDR3aa: CASSFLGRAGGSGNTIYF; j_gene: TRBJ1-3; d_gene: TRBD1; v_gene: TRBV27
CDR3aa: CATSERQGGDGYTF; j_gene: TRBJ1-2; d_gene: TRBD1; v_gene: TRBV24-1
CDR3aa: CASSPSDRGDYEQYF; j_gene: TRBJ2-7; d_gene: TRBD1; v_gene: TRBV7-9
CDR3aa: CASTRTRQETQYF; j_gene: TRBJ2-5; d_gene: TRBD2; v_gene: TRBV2
CDR3aa: CASSRTIAGGFSSINTGELFF; j_gene: TRBJ2-2; d_gene: TRBD2; v_gene: TRBV27